The 27 T cell receptor beta chains below all came from one sample that was sequenced in a study of T cells after yellow fever vaccination. MiXCR, run by TCRdb on the 5' RACE reads, gives a single entry per CDR3 protein. In the table there are approximately 350,000 distinct CDR3 sequences, about 9.9% of which are singletons. The sample here was PBMCs, taken on the day of the first yellow fever vaccination. The receptor set was obtained from a man aged 18 to 30 who received the YFV17D yellow fever vaccine.

The table lists this clonotype with a few counts. The chain uses TRBV7-9 and TRBJ2-5; D possibly corresponds to TRBD2 (6 bases). The V and J ends lost 5 bases and 2 bases respectively, with 15 bases between them. The germline V gene encodes CDR1 SEHNR and CDR2 FQNEAQ (reference sequence). This CDR3 has 15 residues. In DNA, the CDR3 is TGTGCCAGCAGCCCTCGTCTAGCGAGTCAAGAGACCCAGTACTTC. Protein product: CASSPRLASQETQYF.

This clonotype was seen more than once but under ten times. The chain combines TRBV4-3 with TRBJ1-2; D might be TRBD1 (5 bases). The V gene lost 0 bases and the J gene lost 3 bases, with 11 bases spanning the gap. CDR1 is LGHNA, CDR2 YSLEER, per germline. This CDR3 contains 15 residues. The CDR3 sequence is CASSQDRDSYYGYTF. CDR3 nucleotides: TGCGCCAGCAGCCAAGACCGAGACAGCTACTATGGCTACACCTTC.

The V and J genes are TRBV7-2 and TRBJ2-1; D call uncertain. CDR1 is SGHTA and CDR2 is FQGNSA in the germline V gene. V shed 5 bases and J shed 0 bases, with 17 bases lying between them. There are 17 residues in the CDR3. The CDR3 DNA sequence: TGTGCCAGCAGCCCCGCCGCCGGACGGTTCTCCTACAATGAGCAGTTCTTC. Translated, it gives CASSPAAGRFSYNEQFF.

This clonotype was recorded a few times. The gene calls are TRBV4-3 and TRBJ2-5; D uncertain. CDR1 is LGHNA and CDR2 is YSLEER in the germline V gene. Trimming took 2 bases from V and 4 from J, leaving 8 bases between them. The CDR3 is 13 residues long. CDR3 in amino acids: CASSQIGGETQYF. Here the CDR3 DNA reads TGCGCCAGCAGCCAAATTGGTGGAGAGACCCAGTACTTC.

This clonotype was seen a handful of times. The chain links TRBV10-3 to TRBJ2-3, with D perhaps matching TRBD1 (7 bases). Trimming cost V 7 bases and J 3 bases, with 17 bases left between them. This CDR3 is 15 amino acids long. Germline V lookup: CDR1 ENHRY, CDR2 SYGVKD. The CDR3 region has the DNA TGTGCCATCAACAAGGACAGGAGGGAAACAGATACGCAGTATTTT. This translates into CAINKDRRETDTQYF.

This chain uses TRBV7-9 with TRBJ2-7; 11 nucleotides agree with TRBD1. Germline CDR1 SEHNR, CDR2 FQNEAQ (reference sequence). The CDR3 is 14 amino acids. V lost 5 bases and J lost 7; bases outside the gene matches: 7. The CDR3, as DNA: TGTGCCAGCAGCCGCACGGGACAGGGGGGAGAGCAGTACGTC. Amino acids: CASSRTGQGGEQYV.

The genes are TRBV28 and TRBJ2-7; possibly TRBD1 for D (6 bases). V was pared by 8 bases and J by 2 bases, with 16 bases between. Germline CDR1 reads MDHEN; CDR2 reads SYDVKM. There are 14 residues in the CDR3. In DNA, the CDR3 is TGTGCCAGCGAACCGGGACAACCAACCTACGAGCAGTACTTC. Encoded protein: CASEPGQPTYEQYF.

This clonotype was observed a handful of times. The chain couples TRBV20-1 to TRBJ2-2; D may be TRBD1 or TRBD2 (5 bases each). Germline V CDR1 and CDR2: DFQATT, SNEGSKA (reference sequence). The CDR3 sequence is 14 residues long. Trimming took off 0 bases at V and 4 bases at J, with 9 bases between the two ends. CDR3 nucleotides: TGCAGTGCTAGAGAGGGGGTTTTCACCGGGGAGCTGTTTTTT. Its protein is CSAREGVFTGELFF.

The chain links TRBV9 to TRBJ2-5; no firm D call. The CDR3 runs 13 residues. CDR1 and CDR2 (germline): SGDLS, YYNGEE. Trimming left V 0 bases short and J 2 bases short, with 5 bases between. The CDR3 nucleotides read TGTGCCAGCAGCGTAGGGGAACAAGAGACCCAGTACTTC. It translates to CASSVGEQETQYF. The complete variable domain, with remaining parts taken from reference TRBV9 and TRBJ2-5, reads DSGVTQTPKHLITATGQRVTLRCSPRSGDLSVYWYQQSLDQGLQFLIQYYNGEERAKGNILERFSAQQFPDLHSELNLSSLELGDSALYFCASSVGEQETQYFGPGTRLLVL.

In its sample, this clonotype was seen many times. The V call is TRBV20-1, the J call TRBJ2-5, with 9 bases matching TRBD1. V lost 4 bases, J lost 4 bases, and 1 base stayed unmatched. Germline loops: CDR1 DFQATT, CDR2 SNEGSKA (reference sequence). The CDR3 is made up of 12 amino acids. The CDR3, as DNA: TGCAGTGCTAAACAGGGGGCAGAGACCCAGTACTTC. It translates to CSAKQGAETQYF.

CDR3 sequence (DNA): TGTGCCAGCAGTTCGCCCCTTCGGACTACCGGGGGTCCGGTTACGCAGTATTTT. Translation gives CASSSPLRTTGGPVTQYF. This chain joins TRBV2 and TRBJ2-3, with a tentative D call TRBD2 (6 bases). With 5 bases removed from V and 8 bases from J, the gap between germline ends came to 29 bases. This CDR3 has 18 amino acids. Germline-derived CDR1 and CDR2 are SNHLY and FYNNEI.

This clonotype was found a few times. The rearrangement uses TRBV4-1 and TRBJ1-6; weak D call: TRBD1 (6 bases). The CDR3 totals 16 residues. Germline V gene lookup returns CDR1 MGHRA and CDR2 YSYEKL. V lost 2 bases to trimming and J lost 9 bases, with 17 bases between them. The CDR3 spells CASSQPAGGFSSPLHF. The DNA of the CDR3 is TGCGCCAGCAGCCAACCGGCGGGGGGCTTCAGTTCACCCCTCCACTTT.

The chain uses TRBV15 and TRBJ2-1; 7 positions match TRBD2. The length of the CDR3 is 21 residues. The germline gives CDR1 LNHNV, CDR2 YYDKDF (reference sequence). J gave up 1 base and V 2 bases, and 20 bases lay outside the gene matches. The CDR3 spells CATSRKPSTGLPSWSYNEQFF. As DNA, the CDR3 is TGTGCCACCAGCAGAAAGCCGAGTACGGGACTACCGAGCTGGTCCTACAATGAGCAGTTCTTC.

The J gene is TRBJ2-3, the V gene TRBV4-1; 12 nucleotides agree with TRBD1. The germline gives CDR1 MGHRA, CDR2 YSYEKL. Losses at the gene ends were 5 bases for V and 5 bases for J; bases not matched to a gene: 8. The CDR3 has 16 amino acids. This chain's CDR3 is CASSTGQGAHGDTQYF. The CDR3, as DNA: TGCGCCAGCAGCACGGGACAGGGGGCGCACGGAGATACGCAGTATTTT.

The rearrangement uses TRBV7-2 and TRBJ2-1, with D possibly TRBD2 on 6 matching bases. V gave up 6 bases and J gave up 2 bases, with 17 bases separating them. Germline lookup yields CDR1 SGHTA and CDR2 FQGNSA. This CDR3 has 16 residues. The CDR3, as DNA: TGTGCCAGCAGAATTTCCGGGACTGCTCCCTACAATGAGCAGTTCTTC. This gives the protein CASRISGTAPYNEQFF. The full variable domain, with the rest looked up from reference TRBV7-2 and TRBJ2-1, is GAGVSQSPSNKVTEKGKDVELRCDPISGHTALYWYRQSLGQGLEFLIYFQGNSAPDKSGLPSDRFSAERTGGSVSTLTIQRTQQEDSAVYLCASRISGTAPYNEQFFGPGTRLTVL.

CDR3 protein: CASSQTYTEAFF. The CDR3 DNA reads TGTGCCAGCAGCCAGACTTACACTGAAGCTTTCTTT. The chain combines TRBV5-4 with TRBJ1-1; D gene ambiguous. Germline V gene data show CDR1 as SGHNT and CDR2 as YYREEE (reference sequence). Trimming left V 4 bases short and J 3 bases short, with 7 bases between. This CDR3 region has 12 residues. Combining the CDR3 with reference TRBV5-4 and TRBJ1-1 gives the whole variable domain ETGVTQSPTHLIKTRGQQVTLRCSSQSGHNTVSWYQQALGQGPQFIFQYYREEENGRGNFPPRFSGLQFPNYSSELNVNALELDDSALYLCASSQTYTEAFFGQGTRLTVV.

This clonotype was counted many times. This sequence joins TRBV5-1 and TRBJ2-3; D is uncertain. This CDR3 has 13 residues. Germline loops: CDR1 SGHRS, CDR2 YFSETQ. V dropped 3 bases and J dropped 4 bases, with 9 bases sitting between them. CDR3 sequence reads: CASSSQTPDTQYF. The CDR3 DNA reads TGCGCCAGCAGCTCCCAGACCCCAGATACGCAGTATTTT.

V gene TRBV5-6 combines with J gene TRBJ1-2; possible D gene TRBD1, 5 bases. The CDR3 length is 15 residues. Trimming left V 0 bases short and J 4 bases short, with 13 bases between. CDR1 SGHDT and CDR2 YYEEEE come from the germline V gene. CDR3 sequence: CASSLALGTVYGYTF. CDR3 sequence (DNA): TGTGCCAGCAGCTTGGCATTAGGGACCGTCTATGGCTACACCTTC.

The chain couples TRBV18 to TRBJ2-5; 7 bases are shared with TRBD1. Losses at the gene ends were 2 bases for V and 5 bases for J; bases not matched to a gene: 5. Germline CDR1 KGHSH, CDR2 LQKENI. The CDR3 length is 14 residues. The CDR3 spells CASSPDRAVETQYF. The CDR3 DNA is TGTGCCAGCTCACCAGACAGGGCGGTCGAGACCCAGTACTTC.

At least ten counts were recorded for this clonotype. The V gene is TRBV5-1, the J gene TRBJ2-5; D is unclear. Germline values: CDR1 SGHRS, CDR2 YFSETQ. Trimming stripped 2 bases from V and 2 bases from J, with 7 bases between. The CDR3 totals 13 residues. The CDR3 is CASSLRIQETQYF. CDR3 nucleotide sequence: TGCGCCAGCAGCTTAAGGATACAAGAGACCCAGTACTTC.

This clonotype came up a few times. J is TRBJ2-1 and V is TRBV7-2, with 8 positions matching TRBD2. V lost 5 bases and J lost 10; bases outside the gene matches: 13. The CDR3 loop spans 15 amino acids. CDR1 is SGHTA and CDR2 is FQGNSA in the germline V gene. CDR3 protein: CASSPGRGGQWEQFF. In DNA, the CDR3 is TGTGCCAGCAGCCCCGGCCGGGGGGGTCAATGGGAGCAGTTCTTC.

J is TRBJ1-1 and V is TRBV12-3 or TRBV12-4; D not resolved. Trimming took 1 base from V and 5 from J, leaving 8 bases between them. The CDR3 extends over 13 amino acids. The CDR3, as DNA: TGTGCCAGCAGTTTAGGCCCTAAGACTGAAGCTTTCTTT. Its protein product is CASSLGPKTEAFF.

The gene calls are TRBV6-2 or TRBV6-3 and TRBJ2-3; the D gene is possibly TRBD1 (6 bases). Trimming stripped 1 base from V and 3 bases from J, with 11 bases between. The CDR3 covers 15 residues. Germline CDR1 reads MNHEY; CDR2 reads SVGEGT. The CDR3 is CASSYFAQGTDTQYF. The CDR3 bases are TGTGCCAGCAGTTACTTTGCACAGGGAACAGATACGCAGTATTTT.

The sample holds a few counts of this clonotype. CDR3 residues: CASSVRGSGEADTQYF. CDR3 coding DNA: TGCGCCAGCAGCGTCCGTGGTAGCGGGGAGGCAGATACGCAGTATTTT. The V gene is TRBV5-1, the J gene TRBJ2-3; 8 bases agree with TRBD2. Unmatched junction bases numbered 11, after V lost 4 bases and J lost 4 bases. This CDR3 region has 16 residues. CDR1 is SGHRS, CDR2 YFSETQ, per germline.

This clonotype was recorded many times. The chain is built from TRBV5-1 and TRBJ2-3; D remains unclear. The CDR3 length is 13 residues. Trimming removed 2 bases from V and 6 bases from J, with 10 bases in between. Looked up from germline, CDR1 is SGHRS and CDR2 is YFSETQ. CDR3 in DNA: TGCGCCAGCAGCTTACCACGGGCCGATACGCAGTATTTT. Its translation: CASSLPRADTQYF.

The chain is built from TRBV10-1 and TRBJ2-1; TRBD2 matches 7 bases. The V and J ends lost 6 bases and 14 bases, in that order; junction bases with no gene match: 16. The CDR3 is 14 residues long. Germline-derived CDR1 and CDR2 are WNHNN and SYGVQD (reference sequence). DNA of the CDR3: TGCGCCAGCAGCTCGGCTCCCGAACTAGCGTCGAAGTTCTTC. As protein: CASSSAPELASKFF.

The CDR3 here is CASSKDRQLAKNIQYF. CDR3 nucleotides: TGTGCCAGCAGCAAAGACAGACAGCTAGCCAAAAACATTCAGTACTTC. The chain uses TRBV21-1 and TRBJ2-4. TRBV21-1 is described as a pseudogene. The CDR3 has 16 amino acids.